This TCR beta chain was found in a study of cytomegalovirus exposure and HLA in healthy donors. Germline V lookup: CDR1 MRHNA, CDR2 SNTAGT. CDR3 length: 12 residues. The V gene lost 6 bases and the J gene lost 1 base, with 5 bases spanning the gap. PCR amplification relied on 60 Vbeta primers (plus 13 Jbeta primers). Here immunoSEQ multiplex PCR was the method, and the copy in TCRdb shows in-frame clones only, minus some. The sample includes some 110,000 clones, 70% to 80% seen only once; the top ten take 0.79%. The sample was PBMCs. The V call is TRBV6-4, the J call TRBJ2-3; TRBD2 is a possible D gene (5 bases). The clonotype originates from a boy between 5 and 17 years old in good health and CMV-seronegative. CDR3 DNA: TGTGCCAGCAGACTAGGCACAGATACGCAGTATTTT. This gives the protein CASRLGTDTQYF.